This TCR beta chain emerged from a study of blood T cells in healthy people across ages. Study-level points and caveats: Whereas aged donors had fewer naive CD4+ cells, long-lived donors had more of them and higher diversity.

Donor samples were obtained from healthy Caucasian individuals from Russia, aged 6 to 90. Germline-derived CDR1 and CDR2 are SGHRS and YFSETQ. This CDR3 comprises 13 residues. V gave up 1 base and J gave up 5 bases, with 7 bases separating them. Using a J-beta primer mix together with a sample-barcoded 5' primer, a second PCR was run for roughly 6 to 11 cycles. TCRdb re-called the 5' RACE reads with MiXCR, one entry per CDR3 protein. The sample records over a million distinct CDR3 sequences, approximately 38% being singletons. At least ten counts were recorded for this clonotype. Its antigen is still unknown.

Sequencing was done on a sample of blood. The source is a woman aged 18-29 years in good health. This chain links TRBV5-1 with TRBJ2-1; D uncertain. CDR3 DNA: TGCGCCAGCAGCTTGAGGGTGGACAATGAGCAGTTCTTC. This gives the protein CASSLRVDNEQFF.